This T cell receptor (beta chain) was documented in a study of cytomegalovirus exposure and HLA in healthy donors. Whole-study findings and limits: A later analysis found common viral pathogens apparently linked to several of the most significant clusters. Serostatus for CMV was the only available immune exposure information. Reports described diagnosis of cytomegalovirus status by the classifier as highly specific and sensitive.

As regards this clone: Antigen specificity is unknown.

Germline V gene data show CDR1 as SGHRS and CDR2 as YFSETQ. Trimming cost V 6 bases and J 5 bases; bases outside gene matches: 5. CDR3 length equals 13 residues. The PCR was carried out with 60 Vbeta primers and 13 Jbeta primers. TCRdb keeps only in-frame clones here, not all; method: immunoSEQ multiplex PCR. The sample shows 130,000 to 150,000 clones, around 72% of them seen only once. This donor's CMV serostatus went unrecorded. This clonotype was sampled from a human donor in good health. Sequencing was done on a sample of PBMCs. The chain uses TRBV5-1 and TRBJ2-5, with TRBD1 matching over 9 bases. CDR3 sequence reads: CASTEGTGETQYF. For the CDR3, the DNA is TGCGCCAGCACCGAGGGGACAGGGGAGACCCAGTACTTC.